This TCR beta chain was obtained from a study of T cells after yellow fever vaccination. As for the study in general: Where fractions had low cell numbers, libraries were prepared from them with the SMART-Seq v4 Ultra Low Input RNA kit.

Only a few counts were recorded for this clonotype. Its target is not known. Making TCR cDNA involved 5'RACE template switching, which added UMIs and a universal primer site. From the 5' RACE reads, TCRdb called clonotypes with MiXCR, one entry per CDR3 protein. The table has under 250,000 distinct CDR3 sequences, less than 9% seen once. The study, taken as a whole, reports: Post-booster samples contained most primary-vaccination clones (approximately 95% CD4, about 85% CD8). A small share of clonotypes appeared in both CD4 and CD8 compartments.

The clonotype was recovered from a young man who received the YFV17D yellow fever vaccine. The specimen comprised CD4+ T cells sorted from PBMCs, sampled 15 days after the yellow fever booster vaccination.

This CDR3 reads CASSQGVSAFF. The CDR3 DNA is TGTGCCAGCAGCCAAGGGGTTAGCGCTTTCTTT. This chain joins TRBV3-1 and TRBJ1-1; unclear D gene. Trimming removed 1 base at V and 11 bases at J, with 8 bases between. Looked up from germline, CDR1 is LGHDT and CDR2 is YNNKEL (reference sequence). This CDR3 comprises 11 residues.